This T cell receptor (beta chain) was sequenced in a study of shared clonotypes between healthy human individuals. Healthy HIV-negative adults without recent acute infections or vaccinations served as donors. Sequencing used immunoSEQ multiplex PCR; TCRdb keeps in-frame clones, though not all of them. This table has fewer than 1.4 million clones, around 78% appearing once. This clone was recorded only once. V shed 5 bases and J shed 0 bases, with 11 bases lying between them. Germline V gene sequence: CDR1 SGHVS, CDR2 FQNEAQ. The CDR3 contains 15 residues. The chain has TRBV7-8 and TRBJ2-1, with D perhaps matching TRBD2 (6 bases). Material for sequencing was memory CD4+ T cells from PBMCs. This sample's subset: CD45RA-negative fraction. This clonotype originated in a man younger than 35 in good health. Some clones in this sample may be carry-over from other donors' samples. CDR3 nucleotides: TGTGCCAGCAGCACGTCTAGCGCCTCCTACAATGAGCAGTTCTTC. Protein: CASSTSSASYNEQFF.